This T cell receptor (beta chain) was recorded in a study of T cells after posttransplantation cyclophosphamide. This clone was observed a handful of times. Its cognate antigen is unknown. Repertoires were generated with immunoSEQ multiplex PCR, while TCRdb's copy carries only in-frame clones and drops some. The sample has under 8,500 clones, roughly 81% seen once. Treatment was busulfan-fludarabine conditioning, a marrow graft, and cyclophosphamide on days +3 and +4. Findings and limits, study-wide: After PTCy, TRB diversity resembled that of CNI/methotrexate controls. Tissue-infiltrating T cells from skin or gut overlapped little with blood T cells.

From germline, CDR1 is SGHVS and CDR2 FNYEAQ. This CDR3 spans 15 amino acids. J lost 0 bases, V lost 0 bases, and 1 base had no gene match. The starting material was PBMCs, obtained approximately 1,500 days after allogeneic stem cell transplant with posttransplant cyclophosphamide. The receptor was derived from a young adult male patient who received an allogeneic stem cell transplant from a related donor, was CMV-positive, and had acute GVHD only. Some of these T cells may belong to the graft donor. The V call is TRBV7-6, the J call TRBJ2-7; the match to TRBD2 covers 8 bases. CDR3 nucleotides: TGTGCCAGCAGCTTAGCAGCGGGGGACTCCTACGAGCAGTACTTC. Its protein is CASSLAAGDSYEQYF. Looking up the rest from reference TRBV7-6 and TRBJ2-7 gives the full variable domain: GAGVSQSPRYKVTKRGQDVALRCDPISGHVSLYWYRQALGQGPEFLTYFNYEAQQDKSGLPNDRFSAERPEGSISTLTIQRTEQRDSAMYRCASSLAAGDSYEQYFGPGTRLTVT.